Below are 29 T cell receptor beta chains sequenced from a single sample in a study of T cells in Graves' hyperthyroidism and ophthalmopathy. It was RNA transcripts that yielded the amplified TCR beta CDR3 regions. Carried out on the TCR CDR3, a first-round RT-PCR used the HTBI primer set. TCRdb recomputed calls from the multiplex PCR reads with MiXCR, one row per CDR3 protein. The sample has 640,000 or so distinct CDR3 sequences; 11% to 15% are singletons. Input material: blood. These receptors came from a woman younger than 35 with Graves' ophthalmopathy.

This clonotype was detected ten times or more. The chain combines TRBV3-1 with TRBJ2-1; perhaps TRBD1 as D (5 bases). Trimming left V 0 bases short and J 7 bases short, with 25 bases between. Germline CDR1 and CDR2: LGHDT and YNNKEL (reference sequence). The CDR3 runs 19 residues. Written as DNA, the CDR3 is TGTGCCAGCAGCCAAGATTGGGGCCAAGACGCACTTAAGGGGAATGAGCAGTTCTTC. This encodes CASSQDWGQDALKGNEQFF.

V usage is TRBV27 and J usage is TRBJ2-4, with D possibly matching TRBD2 (6 bases). Germline V gene lookup returns CDR1 MNHEY and CDR2 SMNVEV (reference sequence). The V end lost 4 bases, the J end lost 7 bases, and 14 bases lay between the germline ends. The CDR3 extends over 14 amino acids. The CDR3 sequence is CASSSIRGTNIQYF. DNA for the CDR3: TGTGCCAGCAGTTCGATTCGGGGGACGAACATTCAGTACTTC.

This clonotype was detected ten times or more. The chain is built from TRBV7-9 and TRBJ2-5; 8 bases map to TRBD2. Germline CDR1 and CDR2: SEHNR and FQNEAQ (reference sequence). V was clipped by 5 bases and J by 4 bases; unmatched bases: 9. This CDR3 contains 15 residues. CDR3 residues: CASSSSGMRAETQYF. The CDR3 DNA reads as TGTGCCAGCAGCAGTAGCGGGATGAGAGCAGAGACCCAGTACTTC.

This clonotype was counted many times. The rearrangement uses TRBV12-3 or TRBV12-4 and TRBJ2-1; 7 bases are a match to TRBD1. J lost 1 base, V lost 7 bases, and 7 bases had no gene match. The CDR3 sequence is 15 residues long. This CDR3 is CASKGGGSSYNEQFF. CDR3 sequence (DNA): TGTGCCAGCAAAGGGGGCGGGTCATCCTACAATGAGCAGTTCTTC.

This sequence joins TRBV2 and TRBJ2-4; 14 positions agree with TRBD2. Germline V gene data show CDR1 as SNHLY and CDR2 as FYNNEI. The CDR3 has 18 amino acids. The V segment lost 5 bases and the J segment 2 bases; nucleotides outside the gene matches: 8. For the CDR3, the DNA is TGTGCCAGCAGTCCCGGGACTAGCGGGAGTGGGTCCAAAAACATTCAGTACTTC. Translating gives CASSPGTSGSGSKNIQYF.

This clonotype appeared a few times. The V call is TRBV6-4, the J call TRBJ2-7; 7 nucleotides align to TRBD2. Germline V gene lookup returns CDR1 MRHNA and CDR2 SNTAGT. With V trimmed by 9 bases and J by 0 bases, 8 bases remained unmatched. The CDR3 covers 14 residues. The CDR3 loop reads CARVQRECSYEQYF. The CDR3 nucleotides read TGTGCCAGAGTACAGCGGGAATGCTCCTACGAGCAGTACTTC.

The rearrangement links TRBV25-1 to TRBJ2-7, with unresolved D. Trimming took 2 bases from V and 6 from J, leaving 5 bases between them. The V gene's germline CDR1 is MGHDK and CDR2 SYGVNS. The CDR3 length is 11 residues. The CDR3 DNA is TGTGCCAGCAGTGAAGGACGCGAGCAGTACTTC. Translating gives CASSEGREQYF.

This clonotype was counted at least ten times. The chain combines TRBV13 with TRBJ2-1, with unresolved D. V gave up 5 bases and J gave up 1 base, with 9 bases separating them. The CDR3 totals 14 residues. Germline CDR1 is PRHDT and CDR2 is FYEKMQ (reference sequence). This CDR3 reads CASSPERSYNEQFF. CDR3 nucleotides: TGTGCCAGCAGCCCAGAGAGGTCCTACAATGAGCAGTTCTTC.

The chain uses TRBV2 and TRBJ2-4; D ambiguous. The V gene's germline CDR1 is SNHLY and CDR2 FYNNEI. This CDR3 contains 12 residues. Trimming took off 2 bases at V and 8 bases at J, with 7 bases between the two ends. CDR3 protein: CASSEPPYIQYF. CDR3 DNA sequence: TGTGCCAGCAGTGAACCCCCGTACATTCAGTACTTC.

V and J are TRBV3-1 and TRBJ2-7; TRBD1 agrees at 10 bases. Germline CDR1 LGHDT, CDR2 YNNKEL (reference sequence). This CDR3 has 13 residues. Germline trimming cut 6 bases from V and 5 bases from J; bases unmatched to any gene: 4. CDR3 sequence reads: CASRGTGANEQYF. The CDR3 nucleotides read TGTGCCAGCAGAGGGACAGGGGCTAACGAGCAGTACTTC.

In its sample, this clonotype was seen many times. The chain combines TRBV12-3 or TRBV12-4 with TRBJ2-7; D perhaps matches TRBD2 (5 bases). The CDR3 sequence is 13 residues long. The V and J ends lost 6 bases and 4 bases respectively, with 13 bases between them. CDR3 sequence reads: CASSAGIRYEQYF. The CDR3 DNA reads as TGTGCCAGCAGCGCCGGGATCCGATACGAGCAGTACTTC.

This clonotype occurred once. A much larger clone sits a single nucleotide away, making a read error possible. The chain is built from TRBV11-2 and TRBJ2-7; D is unclear. CDR3 length equals 16 residues. The germline V gene has CDR1 SGHAT and CDR2 FQNNGV. Trimming cost V 0 bases and J 0 bases, with 12 bases left between them. CDR3 DNA: TGTGCCAGCAGCTTAGATGGTAGCAGAAGCTCCTACGAGCAGTACTTC. Residues: CASSLDGSRSSYEQYF.

In its sample, this clonotype was seen a few times. This chain links TRBV27 with TRBJ2-1, with D unresolved. Trimming removed 1 base at V and 4 bases at J, with 14 bases between. CDR1 is MNHEY and CDR2 is SMNVEV in the germline V gene (reference sequence). The CDR3 sequence is 16 residues long. The CDR3 coding sequence is TGTGCCAGCAGTTTATACCCTCGGTCAGCTTACAATGAGCAGTTCTTC. Protein: CASSLYPRSAYNEQFF.

The chain couples TRBV5-1 to TRBJ1-2; possible D gene TRBD1, 6 bases. Deletions cut 4 bases from V and 7 bases from J, with 17 bases between. Per germline, CDR1 SGHRS and CDR2 YFSETQ. The CDR3 is 14 amino acids. The CDR3 nucleotides read TGCGCCAGCAGCCAAGACCGAGGGGGGTCTGGCTACACCTTC. This gives the protein CASSQDRGGSGYTF.

This clonotype was recorded at least ten times. V is TRBV10-3 and J is TRBJ1-3; 10 nucleotides agree with TRBD1. J lost 0 bases, V lost 7 bases, and 9 bases had no gene match. The germline V gene encodes CDR1 ENHRY and CDR2 SYGVKD. The CDR3 is 17 residues long. The CDR3, as DNA: TGTGCCATCAAGATCGGGACAGGGGCCTCCTCTGGAAACACCATATATTTT. Translated, it gives CAIKIGTGASSGNTIYF.

This clonotype appeared a few times. The chain combines TRBV4-1 with TRBJ2-1, with D possibly being TRBD1 or TRBD2 (5 bases each). Trimming cost V 5 bases and J 5 bases, with 19 bases left between them. The germline V gene encodes CDR1 MGHRA and CDR2 YSYEKL. The CDR3 runs to 16 residues. DNA for the CDR3: TGCGCCAGCAGCAGGGACGGTCAGTTCAGAAACAATGAGCAGTTCTTC. Amino acids: CASSRDGQFRNNEQFF.

This clonotype was observed at least ten times. The V call is TRBV19, the J call TRBJ1-1; the match to TRBD1 covers 9 bases. CDR1 and CDR2 (germline): LNHDA, SQIVND (reference sequence). With 10 bases clipped from V and 0 bases from J, the junction kept 18 bases outside the gene matches. This CDR3 is built from 18 residues. This chain's CDR3 is CATPTPLTGGFMNTEAFF. CDR3 coding DNA: TGTGCCACCCCGACTCCATTGACAGGGGGATTCATGAACACTGAAGCTTTCTTT.

This clonotype was seen a handful of times. Possible read error: a much larger clone is one base away. The rearrangement links TRBV30 to TRBJ2-5; tentative D call: TRBD1 (8 bases). The length of the CDR3 is 15 residues. Germline CDR1 GTSNPN, CDR2 SVGIG (reference sequence). The CDR3: CARSLGGTGGETQYF. The CDR3 coding sequence is TGTGCCCGGAGCCTGGGGGGGACAGGAGGGGAGACCCAGTACTTC.

This clonotype was detected many times. The rearrangement joins TRBV7-3 to TRBJ2-1; TRBD2 matches 9 bases. The germline gives CDR1 SGHTA, CDR2 FQGTGA. This CDR3 is 15 amino acids long. J gave up 6 bases and V 0 bases, and 3 bases lay outside the gene matches. The CDR3 nucleotides are TGTGCCAGCAGCTTAACGGGACTAGCCGTCAATGAGCAGTTCTTC. Protein sequence: CASSLTGLAVNEQFF.

In this sample, this clonotype turned up a few times. The gene calls are TRBV4-2 and TRBJ2-1; TRBD2 is a possible D gene (6 bases). The CDR3 totals 14 residues. V lost 1 base, J lost 4 bases, and 8 bases lay in between. CDR1 is LGHNA and CDR2 is YNFKEQ in the germline V gene. The CDR3 bases are TGTGCCAGCAGCCAAGGGGACTTATACAATGAGCAGTTCTTC. This gives the protein CASSQGDLYNEQFF.

Remarks on this clonotype: It may be a read error: a sequence one base away is much more abundant. This chain links TRBV5-1 with TRBJ2-1, with D maybe TRBD2 (5 bases). Germline V gives CDR1 SGHRS, CDR2 YFSETQ. The CDR3 totals 15 residues. CDR3 nucleotide sequence: TGCGCCGGCAGCCTAGGCCGGGGAACCTTGAATGAGCAGTTCTTC. Translating gives CAGSLGRGTLNEQFF.

A note on this clonotype: Since no conserved phenylalanine or tryptophan closes the CDR3, a read error is the likely cause. The V call is TRBV7-8, the J call TRBJ2-1; 8 bases fit TRBD2. Germline V gene data show CDR1 as SGHVS and CDR2 as FQNEAQ. With V trimmed by 3 bases and J by 4 bases, 5 bases remained unmatched. The CDR3 is 15 residues long. As DNA, the CDR3 is TGTGCCAGCAGCTTCCGGACTAGCACGTACAATGAGCAGTTCTCC. This encodes CASSFRTSTYNEQFS.

This clonotype was picked up many times. This chain links TRBV28 with TRBJ1-2, with 7 bases lining up with TRBD1. Per germline, CDR1 MDHEN and CDR2 SYDVKM. The J segment lost 2 bases and the V segment lost 4 bases, leaving 19 bases of the junction unmatched. The CDR3 totals 19 residues. CDR3 nucleotides: TGTGCCAGCAGTTATACTATCCCCCAGACAGGGATCGCGAACTATGGCTACACCTTC. Its translation: CASSYTIPQTGIANYGYTF.

This clonotype was detected only a few times. The rearrangement joins TRBV6-6 to TRBJ2-1, with 9 positions matching TRBD2. Germline V lookup: CDR1 MNHNY, CDR2 SVGAGI (reference sequence). The CDR3 spans 16 residues. The junction had 5 bases not matched to a gene; V was cut back by 0 bases and J by 5 bases. CDR3 coding DNA: TGTGCCAGCAGTTACTCTGGGCTAGCGGGAAACAATGAGCAGTTCTTC. Protein: CASSYSGLAGNNEQFF.

The rearrangement uses TRBV19 and TRBJ1-5, with unresolved D. Germline assignment: CDR1 LNHDA and CDR2 SQIVND (reference sequence). The CDR3 length is 16 residues. V gave up 5 bases and J gave up 8 bases, with 22 bases separating them. The CDR3, as DNA: TGTGCCAGTAGTGAGACCCGGGCCGCGGGCGTGGAGCCCCAGCATTTT. It specifies CASSETRAAGVEPQHF.

This clonotype was observed many times. The chain couples TRBV7-9 to TRBJ1-4; weak D call: TRBD1 (6 bases). V shed 1 base and J shed 11 bases, with 17 bases lying between them. Germline lookup yields CDR1 SEHNR and CDR2 FQNEAQ (reference sequence). The CDR3 totals 15 residues. This CDR3 is CASSLDRRGRLKLFF. CDR3 nucleotides: TGTGCCAGCAGCTTAGATCGCAGGGGACGACTCAAACTGTTTTTT.

Ten or more counts support this clonotype. The chain carries TRBV20-1 and TRBJ2-1, with 11 bases matching TRBD2. Trimming cost V 5 bases and J 3 bases; bases outside gene matches: 9. The CDR3 totals 16 residues. Germline lookup yields CDR1 DFQATT and CDR2 SNEGSKA (reference sequence). CDR3 in amino acids: CSAGPHGTSGYNEQFF. The CDR3 DNA follows: TGCAGTGCTGGCCCCCACGGGACTAGCGGCTACAATGAGCAGTTCTTC.

This clonotype was picked up one time. This chain links TRBV12-3 or TRBV12-4 with TRBJ2-1; maybe TRBD1 (5 bases). With 4 bases removed from V and 10 bases from J, the gap between germline ends came to 8 bases. The CDR3 is 11 residues long. In DNA, the CDR3 is TGTGCCAGCAGTTGGGGCCAAGAGCAGTTCTTC. Its protein is CASSWGQEQFF.

This clonotype showed up just a few times. The chain recombines TRBV5-6 with TRBJ1-2; TRBD1 is a possible D gene (6 bases). V was cut by 5 bases and J by 6 bases, with 23 bases left in between. The CDR3 length is 16 residues. Germline V gene data show CDR1 as SGHDT and CDR2 as YYEEEE. The DNA of the CDR3 is TGTGCCAGCAGACATGAGGTCACAGGGCTTAAGGATGGCTACACCTTC. Translation gives CASRHEVTGLKDGYTF.